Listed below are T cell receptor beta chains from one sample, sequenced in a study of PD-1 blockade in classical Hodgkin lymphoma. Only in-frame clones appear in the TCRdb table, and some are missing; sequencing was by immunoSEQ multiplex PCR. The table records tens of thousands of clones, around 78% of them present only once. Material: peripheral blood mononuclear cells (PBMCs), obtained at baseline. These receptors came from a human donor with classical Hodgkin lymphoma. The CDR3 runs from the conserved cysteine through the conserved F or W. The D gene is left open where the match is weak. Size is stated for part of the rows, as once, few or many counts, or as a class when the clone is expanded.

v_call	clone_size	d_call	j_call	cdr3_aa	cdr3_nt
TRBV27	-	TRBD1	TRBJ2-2	CASSSGQGTNGELFF	TGTGCCAGCAGTTCCGGACAGGGAACAAACGGGGAGCTGTTTTTT
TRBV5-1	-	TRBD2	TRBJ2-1	CASSPVAGRDYNEQFF	TGCGCCAGCAGCCCGGTAGCGGGGAGGGATTACAATGAGCAGTTCTTC
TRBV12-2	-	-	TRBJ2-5	CASRLAVREQETQYF	TGTGCAAGTCGCTTAGCGGTTAGGGAGCAAGAGACCCAGTACTTC
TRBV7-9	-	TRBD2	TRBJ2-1	CASSALAGANNEQFF	TGTGCCAGCAGCGCCCTAGCGGGAGCCAACAATGAGCAGTTCTTC
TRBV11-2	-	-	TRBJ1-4	CASSLEQGNEKLFF	TGTGCCAGCAGCTTAGAGCAGGGGAATGAAAAACTGTTTTTT
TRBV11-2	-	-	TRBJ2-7	CASSLGGQGYEQYF	TGTGCCAGCAGCTTAGGAGGCCAGGGCTACGAGCAGTACTTC
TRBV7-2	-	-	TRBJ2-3	CASSLRGRDTQYF	TGTGCCAGCAGCCTGCGGGGGCGGGATACGCAGTATTTT
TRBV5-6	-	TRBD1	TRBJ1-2	CASSLYTGMGQANYGYTF	TGTGCCAGCAGCTTGTATACCGGAATGGGACAGGCTAACTATGGCTACACCTTC
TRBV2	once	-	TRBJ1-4	CASSEDASEKLFF	TGTGCCAGCAGTGAAGACGCGAGTGAAAAACTGTTTTTT
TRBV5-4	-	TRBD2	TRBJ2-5	CASSFQLAGGRETQYF	TGTGCCAGCAGCTTCCAACTAGCGGGGGGGCGAGAGACCCAGTACTTC
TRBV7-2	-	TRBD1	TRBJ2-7	CASSQLPPTGTDYYEQYF	TGTGCCAGCAGCCAATTACCCCCGACTGGGACAGACTACTACGAGCAGTACTTC
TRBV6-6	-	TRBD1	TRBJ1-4	CASSPRAGGEKLFF	TGTGCCAGCAGCCCCCGGGCAGGGGGTGAAAAACTGTTTTTT
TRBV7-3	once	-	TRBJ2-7	CASSFLASNEHYF	TGTGCCAGCAGCTTTCTTGCGTCGAACGAGCATTACTTC
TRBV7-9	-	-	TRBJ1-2	CASSQAGGAPPYGYTF	TGTGCCAGCAGCCAGGCGGGTGGCGCCCCTCCCTATGGCTACACCTTC